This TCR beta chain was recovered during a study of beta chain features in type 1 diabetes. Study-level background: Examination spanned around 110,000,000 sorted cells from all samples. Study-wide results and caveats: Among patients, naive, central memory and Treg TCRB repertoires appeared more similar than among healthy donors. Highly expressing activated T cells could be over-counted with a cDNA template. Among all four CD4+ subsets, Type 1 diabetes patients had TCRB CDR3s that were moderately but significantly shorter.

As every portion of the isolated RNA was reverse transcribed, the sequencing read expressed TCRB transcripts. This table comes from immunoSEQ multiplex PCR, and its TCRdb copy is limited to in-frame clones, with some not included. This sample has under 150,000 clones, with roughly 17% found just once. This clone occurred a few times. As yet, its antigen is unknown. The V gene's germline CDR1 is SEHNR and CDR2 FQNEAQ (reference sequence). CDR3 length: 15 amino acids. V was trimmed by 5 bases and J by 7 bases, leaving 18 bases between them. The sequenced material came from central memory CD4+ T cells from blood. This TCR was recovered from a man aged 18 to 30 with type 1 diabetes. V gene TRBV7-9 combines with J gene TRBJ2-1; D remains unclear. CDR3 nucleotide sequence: TGTGCCAGCAGCCAGACTGCGTCCACACTAAATGAGCAGTTCTTC. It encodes CASSQTASTLNEQFF.